These T cell receptor beta chains were read from a single sample in a study of cytomegalovirus exposure and HLA in healthy donors. Profiled with immunoSEQ multiplex PCR; TCRdb holds only in-frame clones, not every one. This sample has about 89,000 clones, with around 84% found just once. Sequencing was done on a sample of PBMCs. The source of these receptors is a man aged 40-50 years in good health and CMV-seropositive. Each CDR3 is given with its conserved first and last residue. Each record gives: CDR3 length, D gene, J gene, clone size, V gene, CDR3 DNA, CDR3 protein. D genes are given only for firm matches. Size is omitted from some rows. Given values are once, few, many or a class for expanded clones.

14,TRBD1,TRBJ2-7,once,TRBV18,TGTGCCAGCTCAACTAAACAGGGGGCGCACGAGCAGTACTTC,CASSTKQGAHEQYF
15,.,TRBJ2-1,.,TRBV19,TGTGCTACGAAACTCGGGGAGAGCTCCTACAATGAGCAGTTCTTC,CATKLGESSYNEQFF
17,TRBD2,TRBJ2-1,.,TRBV5-4,TGTGCCAGCAGCCTCTCAGCGGGGGGAAACTCCTACAATGAGCAGTTCTTC,CASSLSAGGNSYNEQFF
14,.,TRBJ1-6,few,TRBV11-2,TGTGCCAGCAGCACAACAGGGTCTAATTCACCCCTCCACTTT,CASSTTGSNSPLHF
15,TRBD1,TRBJ1-2,.,TRBV6-1,TGTGCCAGCAGTCTATCCCGGGACAGGAGCTATGGCTACACCTTC,CASSLSRDRSYGYTF
16,TRBD2,TRBJ2-3,few,TRBV19,TGTGCCAGTAGTATTTCGACTAGCGGATCCACAGATACGCAGTATTTT,CASSISTSGSTDTQYF
13,TRBD1,TRBJ2-3,.,TRBV25-1,TGTGCCAGCAGGGACAGGGGCACAGATACGCAGTATTTT,CASRDRGTDTQYF
14,.,TRBJ1-1,.,TRBV7-6,TGTGCCAGCAGCTTGGCAGAAATGAACACTGAAGCTTTCTTT,CASSLAEMNTEAFF
13,.,TRBJ1-1,few,TRBV6-6,TGTGCCAGCATCAGTGGCGGGACCACTGAAGCTTTCTTT,CASISGGTTEAFF
16,TRBD2,TRBJ2-3,.,TRBV11-2,TGTGCCAGCAGCTTAGATTTAGCGGGGGGCCCAGATACGCAGTATTTT,CASSLDLAGGPDTQYF
13,.,TRBJ2-7,few,TRBV18,TGTGCCAGCTCACCGACTAGGAACTACGAGCAGTACTTC,CASSPTRNYEQYF
18,TRBD1,TRBJ2-5,once,TRBV7-3,TGTGCCAGCAGCTTAACAGGACAGGGTGGGCTCGGCGACGAGACCCAGTACTTC,CASSLTGQGGLGDETQYF
16,TRBD2,TRBJ2-1,.,TRBV19,TGTGCCAGTAGTAAGGTGGGACTAGCGGGAGGAAAGGAGCAGTTCTTC,CASSKVGLAGGKEQFF